These 26 T cell receptor beta chains share one sample of origin, sequenced in a study of siplizumab effects on memory and regulatory T cells. Here immunoSEQ multiplex PCR was the method, and the copy in TCRdb shows in-frame clones only, minus some. Here the sample spans roughly 120,000 clones, 90% to 95% being singletons. Sequencing was done on a sample of Tregs sorted from blood. The receptors here all came from a human donor in good health.

This clone was recorded a few times. The chain employs TRBV5-4 and TRBJ2-2; TRBD2 agrees at 10 bases. The CDR3 is 15 residues long. Germline CDR1 reads SGHNT; CDR2 reads YYREEE (reference sequence). V lost 4 bases, J lost 1 base, and 1 base stayed unmatched. CDR3: CASSRTSGNTGELFF. In nucleotides, the CDR3 is TGTGCCAGCAGCCGGACTAGCGGGAACACCGGGGAGCTGTTTTTT.

This chain links TRBV5-4 with TRBJ2-2; the D gene could be TRBD1 or TRBD2 (5 bases each). The V gene's germline CDR1 is SGHNT and CDR2 YYREEE (reference sequence). This CDR3 spans 17 amino acids. V lost 0 bases to trimming and J lost 6 bases, with 18 bases between them. CDR3 protein: CASSLVARGRVAGELFF. The CDR3 bases are TGTGCCAGCAGCTTGGTCGCTCGGGGACGAGTCGCCGGGGAGCTGTTTTTT.

The chain couples TRBV7-9 to TRBJ1-1; D gene ambiguous. This CDR3 region has 14 residues. V dropped 3 bases and J dropped 0 bases, with 8 bases sitting between them. The germline gives CDR1 SEHNR, CDR2 FQNEAQ (reference sequence). In nucleotides, the CDR3 is TGTGCCAGCAGCTTGGAGGAGATGAACACTGAAGCTTTCTTT. The encoded protein is CASSLEEMNTEAFF.

A word on this clone: Other DNA sequences in the same sample also yield this CDR3. The chain uses TRBV5-1 and TRBJ2-5; D remains ambiguous. The V end lost 4 bases, the J end lost 2 bases, and 3 bases lay between the germline ends. This CDR3 comprises 11 residues. Germline CDR1 SGHRS, CDR2 YFSETQ. The chain's CDR3 is CASSAQETQYF. The CDR3 DNA follows: TGCGCCAGCAGCGCTCAAGAGACCCAGTACTTC. The full variable domain, with the rest looked up from reference TRBV5-1 and TRBJ2-5, is KAGVTQTPRYLIKTRGQQVTLSCSPISGHRSVSWYQQTPGQGLQFLFEYFSETQRNKGNFPGRFSGRQFSNSRSEMNVSTLELGDSALYLCASSAQETQYFGPGTRLLVL.

V gene TRBV6-6 combines with J gene TRBJ1-2, with D hard to call. Deletions cut 11 bases from V and 0 bases from J, with 13 bases between. Germline CDR1 is MNHNY and CDR2 is SVGAGI (reference sequence). This CDR3 spans 13 amino acids. CDR3 sequence (DNA): TGTGCCTCTAGGGCGTCGGCTAACTATGGCTACACCTTC. It translates to CASRASANYGYTF.

The J gene is TRBJ1-2, the V gene TRBV2; TRBD1 matches at 7 bases. Trimming cost V 5 bases and J 8 bases; bases outside gene matches: 8. This CDR3 comprises 13 residues. Germline V gene data show CDR1 as SNHLY and CDR2 as FYNNEI. In nucleotides, the CDR3 is TGTGCCAGCAGTCCTGACAGGGTAGTAGGCTACACCTTC. Amino acid sequence: CASSPDRVVGYTF.

The CDR3 here is CASSLEWGPNEQFF. The CDR3 nucleotides are TGTGCCAGCAGCTTGGAATGGGGGCCCAATGAGCAGTTCTTC. This chain connects TRBV7-2 to TRBJ2-1; D perhaps matches TRBD1 (6 bases). Germline-derived CDR1 and CDR2 are SGHTA and FQGNSA. This CDR3 is 14 amino acids long. Trimming took off 3 bases at V and 6 bases at J, with 12 bases between the two ends.

This chain uses TRBV7-9 with TRBJ1-2; D is unclear. V gave up 5 bases and J gave up 1 base, with 8 bases separating them. The CDR3 extends over 13 amino acids. The germline V gene encodes CDR1 SEHNR and CDR2 FQNEAQ (reference sequence). The CDR3, as DNA: TGTGCCAGCAGCCGAGGAATTAACTATGGCTACACCTTC. Residues: CASSRGINYGYTF.

V gene TRBV19 combines with J gene TRBJ2-5; 8 bases align to TRBD1. V lost 4 bases and J lost 5; bases outside the gene matches: 3. The CDR3 totals 13 residues. CDR1 and CDR2 (germline): LNHDA, SQIVND (reference sequence). CDR3 protein: CASSTTGGETQYF. CDR3 coding DNA: TGTGCCAGTAGTACCACAGGGGGGGAGACCCAGTACTTC.

The gene calls are TRBV10-3 and TRBJ2-5, with D maybe TRBD2 (6 bases). CDR1 and CDR2 from the germline V gene are ENHRY and SYGVKD. V was pared by 0 bases and J by 2 bases, with 10 bases between. The CDR3 consists of 15 residues. CDR3 DNA: TGTGCCATCAGTGAGTCGAGGAGGGATCAAGAGACCCAGTACTTC. Its protein product is CAISESRRDQETQYF.

CDR3 loop: CASSGTENTEAFF. The CDR3 DNA follows: TGTGCCAGCTCCGGGACAGAGAACACTGAAGCTTTCTTT. The chain links TRBV18 to TRBJ1-1; 7 positions agree with TRBD1. V lost 6 bases, J lost 1 base, and 2 bases stayed unmatched. The CDR3 is 13 residues long. Germline V gene data show CDR1 as KGHSH and CDR2 as LQKENI. Full variable domain (outside the CDR3, taken from reference TRBV18 and TRBJ1-1): NAGVMQNPRHLVRRRGQEARLRCSPMKGHSHVYWYRQLPEEGLKFMVYLQKENIIDESGMPKERFSAEFPKEGPSILRIQQVVRGDSAAYFCASSGTENTEAFFGQGTRLTVV.

This sequence joins TRBV7-6 and TRBJ1-2, with TRBD1 matching over 10 bases. The V gene's germline CDR1 is SGHVS and CDR2 FNYEAQ. CDR3 length: 14 amino acids. Unmatched junction bases numbered 4, after V lost 3 bases and J lost 6 bases. The chain's CDR3 is CASSFAGTGDGYTF. The CDR3 DNA sequence: TGTGCCAGCAGCTTCGCCGGGACAGGGGATGGCTACACCTTC.

The chain joins TRBV7-2 to TRBJ2-7, with no clear D. Trimming cost V 2 bases and J 3 bases, with 8 bases left between them. CDR1 SGHTA and CDR2 FQGNSA come from the germline V gene. The CDR3 is 13 residues long. This CDR3 reads CASSLQGLYEQYF. The CDR3 DNA is TGTGCCAGCAGCTTACAAGGTCTCTACGAGCAGTACTTC.

V is TRBV7-9 and J is TRBJ2-3, with 11 bases aligning to TRBD2. Germline V gene lookup returns CDR1 SEHNR and CDR2 FQNEAQ (reference sequence). This CDR3 is 15 amino acids long. Trimming removed 10 bases from V and 6 bases from J; junction bases left unmatched: 12. Here the CDR3 DNA reads TGTGCCACTACCCGATTAGCGGGAGGGTGGGATACGCAGTATTTT. Its translation is CATTRLAGGWDTQYF.

The rearrangement uses TRBV19 and TRBJ2-5; perhaps TRBD2 as D (5 bases). This CDR3 region has 15 residues. Per germline, CDR1 LNHDA and CDR2 SQIVND (reference sequence). Between the trimmed V and J ends, which lost 5 bases and 1 base, there was a span of 14 bases. The CDR3 protein is CASSVWTRSQETQYF. The DNA for the CDR3 is TGTGCCAGTAGTGTCTGGACTCGGAGCCAAGAGACCCAGTACTTC. The complete variable domain, with remaining parts taken from reference TRBV19 and TRBJ2-5, reads DGGITQSPKYLFRKEGQNVTLSCEQNLNHDAMYWYRQDPGQGLRLIYYSQIVNDFQKGDIAEGYSVSREKKESFPLTVTSAQKNPTAFYLCASSVWTRSQETQYFGPGTRLLVL.

This sequence joins TRBV5-1 and TRBJ1-6; 9 nucleotides align to TRBD1. Germline V gene sequence: CDR1 SGHRS, CDR2 YFSETQ. The CDR3 sequence is 16 residues long. The V gene end was trimmed by 2 bases and the J gene end by 10 bases; junction bases not matched to a gene: 10. This CDR3 is CASSFVTGQGVSPLHF. The CDR3 nucleotides are TGCGCCAGCAGCTTTGTTACGGGACAGGGAGTATCACCCCTCCACTTT. The full variable domain, with the rest looked up from reference TRBV5-1 and TRBJ1-6, is KAGVTQTPRYLIKTRGQQVTLSCSPISGHRSVSWYQQTPGQGLQFLFEYFSETQRNKGNFPGRFSGRQFSNSRSEMNVSTLELGDSALYLCASSFVTGQGVSPLHFGNGTRLTVT.

The CDR3 nucleotides read TGTGCCAGCAGCCCGGGGGCGTTTGGAAACACCATATATTTT. It codes for CASSPGAFGNTIYF. J is TRBJ1-3 and V is TRBV9; maybe TRBD1 (6 bases). Germline assignment: CDR1 SGDLS and CDR2 YYNGEE. The CDR3 length is 14 residues. V was pared by 4 bases and J by 3 bases, with 11 bases between. The full variable domain, in which reference TRBV9 and TRBJ1-3 provide the parts outside the CDR3, is DSGVTQTPKHLITATGQRVTLRCSPRSGDLSVYWYQQSLDQGLQFLIQYYNGEERAKGNILERFSAQQFPDLHSELNLSSLELGDSALYFCASSPGAFGNTIYFGEGSWLTVV.

The chain recombines TRBV5-4 with TRBJ1-3; TRBD1 is a possible D gene (6 bases). The V end was cut by 4 bases, the J end by 0 bases, with 11 bases between. In germline, CDR1 is SGHNT, CDR2 YYREEE (reference sequence). The CDR3 sequence is 15 residues long. The DNA for the CDR3 is TGTGCCAGCAGCGGAGGGGGTTACTCTGGAAACACCATATATTTT. This gives the protein CASSGGGYSGNTIYF.

This clone was seen a single time. The CDR3 spells CASSPGGARTEAFF. Here the CDR3 DNA reads TGTGCCAGCTCACCGGGGGGGGCTCGGACTGAAGCTTTCTTT. V usage is TRBV18 and J usage is TRBJ1-1, with D maybe TRBD1 (6 bases). V was cut by 3 bases and J by 5 bases, with 13 bases left in between. Germline V gene data show CDR1 as KGHSH and CDR2 as LQKENI. This CDR3 is built from 14 residues. The full variable domain, rest sourced from reference TRBV18 and TRBJ1-1, is NAGVMQNPRHLVRRRGQEARLRCSPMKGHSHVYWYRQLPEEGLKFMVYLQKENIIDESGMPKERFSAEFPKEGPSILRIQQVVRGDSAAYFCASSPGGARTEAFFGQGTRLTVV.

The chain combines TRBV19 with TRBJ1-4, with 8 bases lining up with TRBD1. V lost 4 bases, J lost 3 bases, and 7 bases stayed unmatched. This CDR3 contains 16 residues. The germline V gene has CDR1 LNHDA and CDR2 SQIVND (reference sequence). The CDR3 DNA follows: TGTGCCAGTAGTAGCGGACAGGGCGCTCCTAATGAAAAACTGTTTTTT. Translated, it gives CASSSGQGAPNEKLFF.

This chain uses TRBV7-9 with TRBJ1-2; D perhaps matches TRBD1 (5 bases). Germline CDR1 and CDR2: SEHNR and FQNEAQ (reference sequence). This CDR3 spans 14 amino acids. Trimming removed 6 bases from V and 2 bases from J, with 13 bases in between. The CDR3 DNA reads TGTGCCAGCAGAAAAGGGACGGAAAACTATGGCTACACCTTC. Translated: CASRKGTENYGYTF.

CDR3 sequence: CASSFFRGVTTGELFF. DNA for the CDR3: TGTGCCAGCAGCTTCTTTAGGGGAGTAACCACCGGGGAGCTGTTTTTT. The chain employs TRBV5-8 and TRBJ2-2; TRBD1 or TRBD2 may be the D gene (5 bases each). Germline V CDR1 and CDR2: SGHTS, YDEGEE. The CDR3 spans 16 residues. Deletions cut 2 bases from V and 4 bases from J, with 15 bases between.

The J gene is TRBJ1-6, the V gene TRBV6-5; D uncertain. The length of the CDR3 is 12 residues. V lost 5 bases to trimming and J lost 10 bases, with 9 bases between them. Germline V gives CDR1 MNHEY, CDR2 SVGAGI. Here the CDR3 reads CASSPLGSPLHF. The CDR3 coding sequence is TGTGCCAGCAGTCCCCTAGGATCACCCCTCCACTTT.

Only one count was recorded for this clone. This sequence joins TRBV6-1 and TRBJ1-6; the match to TRBD1 covers 7 bases. The V gene's germline CDR1 is MNHNS and CDR2 SASEGT. The CDR3 covers 15 residues. After removal of 4 bases from V and 6 bases from J, the junction contained 6 bases not matched to a gene. This CDR3 is CASSGRQGTNSPLHF. The CDR3 DNA is TGTGCCAGCAGTGGAAGACAGGGAACTAATTCACCCCTCCACTTT.

This clone showed up just once. The rearrangement joins TRBV29-1 to TRBJ1-2; D is unclear. The CDR3 sequence is 11 residues long. Looked up from germline, CDR1 is SQVTM and CDR2 is ANQGSEA. V lost 5 bases, J lost 8 bases, and 12 bases lay in between. As DNA, the CDR3 is TGCAGCGTTCATGGGGTCGACGGCTACACCTTC. The encoded protein is CSVHGVDGYTF.

This sequence joins TRBV5-1 and TRBJ2-3; TRBD2 might be the D (5 bases). The germline CDR1 and CDR2 sequences are SGHRS and YFSETQ. This CDR3 is 15 amino acids long. V gave up 1 base and J gave up 2 bases, with 11 bases separating them. The CDR3 nucleotides are TGCGCCAGCAGCTTGATGGGAGTTTCCACAGATACGCAGTATTTT. It encodes CASSLMGVSTDTQYF.